This paragraph covers one T cell receptor (beta chain) sequence. Its antigen specificity is not known. No much larger clone exists at a distance of one base, and base qualities are not known. The sample originates from a study of OX40 agonist ivuxolimab in advanced cancers. About the study as a whole: The costimulatory receptor OX40 (CD134) was targeted by ivuxolimab, a fully human IgG2 agonistic monoclonal antibody. Intravenous ivuxolimab was administered to patients every 2 weeks at six dose levels: 0.01, 0.1, 0.3, 1.5, 3 and 10 mg/kg. Among the approximately 54 dose-escalation patients, some 19 had hepatocellular carcinoma, roughly 15 melanoma, 9 renal cell carcinoma and 9 head and neck cancer. In the dose-escalation cohort, approximately 82% of patients were male, and the mean age was roughly 60 years with a range of roughly 20 to 85. Patients were allowed to have had prior anti-PD-1, anti-PD-L1 or anti-CTLA-4 therapy, and around two fifths of the dose-escalation patients had been treated with checkpoint inhibitors. Partial responses were achieved by three dose-escalation patients, of whom one had hepatocellular carcinoma and two had cutaneous melanoma. The purpose of peripheral TCRbeta sequencing was to test whether ivuxolimab changed TCR sequence diversity and led to clonal T-cell expansion. The paper covers the monotherapy dose-escalation part of the phase I ivuxolimab trial, which included N ≈ 50 patients.

Patients with a history of autoimmune disease or receiving systemic immunosuppression were excluded from the trial. Peripheral blood for TCR sequencing was drawn from every dose cohort at baseline, at cycle 4 day 1 and at cycle 7 day 1. The samples were taken from a phase I, first-in-human, multicenter, open-label dose-escalation trial of ivuxolimab. Adults with locally advanced or metastatic head and neck squamous cell, hepatocellular, melanoma or renal cell carcinoma were enrolled in the trial. CD4+ and CD8+ T cells were sorted separately from peripheral blood before TCR sequencing. Broad study findings and their caveats: Low levels of normalized T-cell clonal expansion were also seen in some nonresponding patients. On average, CD8+ T cells showed more expanded clones than CD4+ T cells after ivuxolimab. In the 0.1-3.0 mg/kg groups, partial responders were among the patients with the lowest normalized peripheral clonal expansion, particularly in CD8+ T cells. The antigen specificity of the clonally expanded peripheral T cells was not determined. At doses of 0.1 to 3.0 mg/kg, clonal expansion of both CD4+ and CD8+ blood T cells was observed from baseline to week 6.

From cysteine to phenylalanine, the CDR3 is 14 amino acids long. Only the CDR3 DNA stays, 42 bases, in frame from base 1. Ends trimmed: V by 6 bases, J by 4 bases; bases unmatched to a gene: 5. The CDR1 and CDR2 encoded by the germline V gene are SGHRS and YFSETQ. To sequence the TCRbeta CDR3 region, genomic DNA was isolated from the sorted cells. TCRbeta CDR3 regions were sequenced using the immunoSEQ Assay. This is the immuneACCESS table as TCRdb keeps it, with only in-frame sequences that have V and J called. A part of the clones is gone; compared with another copy, unresolved V genes explain less than half, and the rest is unexplained. This sample has 55,000 to 75,000 clones in its table, and about 88% of those were observed once. The ten largest account for about 1.1% of the sample.

The rearranged chain carries TRBV5-1 and TRBJ2-2, with TRBD1 identical over 8 junction bases. The sequence came from an adult with an advanced solid tumor such as melanoma, head and neck, liver or kidney cancer. The starting material was CD4+ or CD8+ T cells sorted from blood, obtained in a trial of the OX40 agonist ivuxolimab. For the CDR3, the sequence is CASTPGGGTGELFF. The nucleotides are TGCGCCAGCACTCCAGGGGGCGGCACCGGGGAGCTGTTTTTT.